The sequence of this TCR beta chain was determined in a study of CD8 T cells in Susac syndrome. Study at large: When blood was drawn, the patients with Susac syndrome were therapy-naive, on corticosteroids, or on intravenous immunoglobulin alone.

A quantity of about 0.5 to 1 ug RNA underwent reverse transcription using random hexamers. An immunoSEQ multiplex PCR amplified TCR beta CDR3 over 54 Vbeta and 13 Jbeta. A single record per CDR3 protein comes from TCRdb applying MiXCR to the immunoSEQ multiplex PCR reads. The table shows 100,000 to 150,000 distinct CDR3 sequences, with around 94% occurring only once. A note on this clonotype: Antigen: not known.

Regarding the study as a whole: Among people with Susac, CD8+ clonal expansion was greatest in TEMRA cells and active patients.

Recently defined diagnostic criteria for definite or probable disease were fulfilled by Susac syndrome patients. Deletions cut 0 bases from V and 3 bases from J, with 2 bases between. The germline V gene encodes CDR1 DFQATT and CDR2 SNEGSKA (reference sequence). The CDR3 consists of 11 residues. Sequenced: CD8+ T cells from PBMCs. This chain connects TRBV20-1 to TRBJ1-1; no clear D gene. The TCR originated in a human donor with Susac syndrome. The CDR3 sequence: CSAREDTEAFF. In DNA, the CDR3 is TGCAGTGCTAGAGAGGACACTGAAGCTTTCTTT.